The T cell receptor beta chain described here comes from a study of cytomegalovirus exposure and HLA in healthy donors. The wider study: Among the 370 or so donors who were genotyped, over 70% fell in the genetic ancestry cluster that is associated with self-reported Caucasian donors. Findings of the study overall: A few CMV-associated chains were confirmed in vitro to be specific for CMV antigens. A list of more than 150 TCR beta chains associated with cytomegalovirus was given.

Primers: 60 Vbeta forward and 13 Jbeta reverse. TCRdb's table, derived via immunoSEQ multiplex PCR, lists solely in-frame clones and lacks some. The sample includes 200,000 or so clones, 84% of them seen just once. Comment on this clone: The antigen is unknown.

J was trimmed by 0 bases and V by 4 bases; bases with no gene match: 9. CDR1 is MGHDK and CDR2 is SYGVNS in the germline V gene. CDR3 size: 17 residues. The specimen sequenced was PBMCs. This chain connects TRBV25-1 to TRBJ1-2; 9 positions agree with TRBD1. The sequence derives from a boy between 10 and 17 years old in good health and CMV-seronegative. The DNA of the CDR3 is TGTGCCAGCAGTGCGTACAGGGGGCCCAAGACTAACTATGGCTACACCTTC. Amino acids: CASSAYRGPKTNYGYTF.